These 21 T cell receptor beta chains originate from one sample sequenced in a study of blood T cells in healthy people across ages. With a J-beta primer mix and a sample-barcoded 5' primer, a second PCR ran roughly 7 to 11 cycles. MiXCR, run by TCRdb on the 5' RACE reads, gives a single entry per CDR3 protein. The sample records over a million distinct CDR3 sequences, 45% being singletons. The specimen was blood. The source of these receptors is a woman in her sixties in good health.

J is TRBJ2-7 and V is TRBV7-9, with 11 bases aligning to TRBD2. CDR1 and CDR2 (germline): SEHNR, FQNEAQ (reference sequence). The CDR3 length is 18 residues. Trimming cost V 2 bases and J 5 bases; bases outside gene matches: 14. The CDR3 sequence: CASSLKGWSSGRQNEQYF. In nucleotides, the CDR3 is TGTGCCAGCAGCTTAAAGGGGTGGTCTAGCGGGAGGCAAAACGAGCAGTACTTC.

The chain is built from TRBV20-1 and TRBJ2-3; D is undetermined. V lost 2 bases, J lost 4 bases, and 7 bases lay in between. Germline loops: CDR1 DFQATT, CDR2 SNEGSKA (reference sequence). CDR3 length: 12 residues. Written as DNA, the CDR3 is TGCAGTGCTAGACTAATGTCAGATACGCAGTATTTT. Amino acid sequence: CSARLMSDTQYF.

The V call is TRBV20-1, the J call TRBJ2-1; 11 bases match TRBD2. The CDR3 spans 21 residues. Germline trimming cut 1 base from V and 0 bases from J; bases unmatched to any gene: 17. Germline CDR1 DFQATT, CDR2 SNEGSKA (reference sequence). This CDR3 reads CSARGGIGGTSGRSSYNEQFF. CDR3 coding DNA: TGCAGTGCTAGAGGGGGAATAGGCGGGACTAGCGGAAGGAGCTCCTACAATGAGCAGTTCTTC.

This clonotype was found a few times. The chain carries TRBV7-2 and TRBJ2-1, with 8 bases lining up with TRBD1. There are 15 residues in the CDR3. V lost 3 bases to trimming and J lost 4 bases; unmatched junction nucleotides: 5. Germline loops: CDR1 SGHTA, CDR2 FQGNSA. CDR3 sequence: CASSLDRAIYNEQFF. CDR3 nucleotides: TGTGCCAGCAGCTTGGACAGGGCTATTTACAATGAGCAGTTCTTC.

This clonotype appeared a few times. The rearrangement links TRBV27 to TRBJ2-4, with 8 bases lining up with TRBD2. The last part of the DNA fits TRBJ2-7 better; the J call may be wrong. CDR1 is MNHEY and CDR2 is SMNVEV in the germline V gene (reference sequence). This CDR3 spans 16 amino acids. CDR3 residues: CASSPRPPREGREQYF. As DNA, the CDR3 is TGTGCCAGCAGTCCCAGACCCCCCCGGGAGGGCCGCGAGCAGTACTTC.

The V call is TRBV27, the J call TRBJ2-7, with TRBD1 matching 9 bases. The germline CDR1 and CDR2 sequences are MNHEY and SMNVEV (reference sequence). The CDR3 spans 14 residues. The V and J ends lost 8 bases and 4 bases, in that order; junction bases with no gene match: 9. As DNA, the CDR3 is TGTGCCAGCTGTCCCGGGACAGGGCCTTACGAGCAGTACTTC. Translating gives CASCPGTGPYEQYF.

The chain carries TRBV20-1 and TRBJ2-5, with 10 bases that match TRBD2. V was clipped by 3 bases and J by 3 bases; unmatched bases: 10. This CDR3 has 16 amino acids. Germline V gene lookup returns CDR1 DFQATT and CDR2 SNEGSKA (reference sequence). The CDR3 spells CSASDPWTSGKETQYF. The CDR3 DNA reads TGCAGTGCTAGTGACCCGTGGACTAGCGGTAAAGAGACCCAGTACTTC.

The J gene is TRBJ2-7, the V gene TRBV13, with 8 bases that match TRBD2. CDR1 and CDR2 from the germline V gene are PRHDT and FYEKMQ (reference sequence). The CDR3 is made up of 14 amino acids. Unmatched junction bases numbered 5, after V lost 4 bases and J lost 3 bases. CDR3: CASSSGLVGYEQYF. The DNA of the CDR3 is TGTGCCAGCAGCTCGGGACTAGTGGGCTACGAGCAGTACTTC.

There are a few counts of this clonotype. The junction and the germline gene differ at one end; a read error may be behind it. The rearrangement uses TRBV27 and TRBJ2-7; possibly TRBD2 for D (6 bases). CDR1 and CDR2 (germline): MNHEY, SMNVEV (reference sequence). The CDR3 runs to 13 residues. The CDR3 nucleotides are TGTGCCAGCAGTGTATCGGGAGCCTACGAGCAGTACTTC. Translated: CASSVSGAYEQYF.

V and J are TRBV6-2 or TRBV6-3 and TRBJ1-5; 10 bases agree with TRBD1. With 5 bases clipped from V and 2 bases from J, the junction kept 15 bases outside the gene matches. The CDR3 has 19 amino acids. The germline V gene encodes CDR1 MNHEY and CDR2 SVGEGT. CDR3 sequence (DNA): TGTGCCAGCAGTACCACCGGGACAGGGGCCCAACGTGGCAATCAGCCCCAGCATTTT. Protein sequence: CASSTTGTGAQRGNQPQHF.

This clonotype was observed at least ten times. This sequence joins TRBV5-6 and TRBJ2-5, with a possible D match to TRBD2 (5 bases). Trimming left V 2 bases short and J 3 bases short, with 5 bases between. The germline gives CDR1 SGHDT, CDR2 YYEEEE. The CDR3 sequence is 12 residues long. In DNA, the CDR3 is TGTGCCAGCAGCTTAGCGGAAGAGACCCAGTACTTC. It yields the protein CASSLAEETQYF.

The chain employs TRBV20-1 and TRBJ2-5; 7 nucleotides line up with TRBD1. The CDR3 has 15 residues. The V gene's germline CDR1 is DFQATT and CDR2 SNEGSKA (reference sequence). V was pared by 3 bases and J by 5 bases, with 12 bases of the junction left unmatched. This CDR3 reads CSASPRQGSLETQYF. The CDR3 bases are TGCAGTGCTAGCCCTCGACAGGGTTCCCTGGAGACCCAGTACTTC.

The gene calls are TRBV7-9 and TRBJ2-7, with 9 positions matching TRBD2. V trimming: 5 bases; J trimming: 2 bases; junction bases outside the gene matches: 10. The CDR3 totals 16 residues. Germline-derived CDR1 and CDR2 are SEHNR and FQNEAQ (reference sequence). CDR3 sequence: CASSPPLAGRPYEQYF. In DNA form, the CDR3 reads TGTGCCAGCAGCCCCCCCCTAGCGGGAAGACCCTACGAGCAGTACTTC.

This clonotype showed up many times. CDR3 sequence: CSGTGGALETQYF. For the CDR3, the DNA is TGCAGCGGGACAGGGGGCGCGTTGGAGACCCAGTACTTC. The chain joins TRBV29-1 to TRBJ2-5; 11 nucleotides align to TRBD1. The CDR3 has 13 amino acids. Unmatched junction bases numbered 6, after V lost 7 bases and J lost 5 bases. CDR1 SQVTM and CDR2 ANQGSEA come from the germline V gene.

The chain is built from TRBV15 and TRBJ2-5; weak D call: TRBD1 (7 bases). The CDR3 loop spans 16 amino acids. The germline CDR1 and CDR2 sequences are LNHNV and YYDKDF (reference sequence). Trimming shortened V by 0 bases and J by 2 bases, and 13 bases separated the two germline ends. The CDR3 is CATSRDLGGQQETQYF. The CDR3 bases are TGTGCCACCAGCAGAGATCTCGGGGGACAGCAAGAGACCCAGTACTTC.

The V and J genes are TRBV9 and TRBJ2-7, with D possibly TRBD2 on 6 matching bases. CDR3 size: 15 residues. The germline gives CDR1 SGDLS, CDR2 YYNGEE. Trimming pared 2 bases from V and 5 bases from J, leaving 17 bases between. CDR3: CASSVSPGATDEQYF. CDR3 bases: TGTGCCAGCAGCGTCTCACCGGGAGCGACCGACGAGCAGTACTTC.

The chain uses TRBV20-1 and TRBJ1-2; D might be TRBD1 (6 bases). CDR1 and CDR2 from the germline V gene are DFQATT and SNEGSKA (reference sequence). This CDR3 has 13 amino acids. V dropped 4 bases and J dropped 2 bases, with 11 bases sitting between them. CDR3 bases: TGCAGTGCTATGGACAGTGAGAACTATGGCTACACCTTC. Residues: CSAMDSENYGYTF.

The chain joins TRBV21-1 to TRBJ2-1; TRBD2 is the table's D call, not checked against the DNA. TRBV21-1 is a pseudogene. The CDR3 totals 9 residues. The CDR3 region has the DNA TGTGCCAGTGCTAGTTTGCCGTTCTTC. Translated, it gives CASASLPFF.

The V gene is TRBV6-1, the J gene TRBJ2-2; 8 bases align to TRBD1. Trimming removed 7 bases from V and 5 bases from J; junction bases left unmatched: 6. The CDR3 sequence is 14 residues long. Germline loops: CDR1 MNHNS, CDR2 SASEGT. The CDR3 is CASNWDRSTGELFF. As DNA, the CDR3 is TGTGCCAGCAACTGGGACAGGTCGACCGGGGAGCTGTTTTTT.

V usage is TRBV6-1 and J usage is TRBJ2-5, with D tentatively TRBD1 (7 bases). V was pared by 1 base and J by 9 bases, with 15 bases between. CDR1 MNHNS and CDR2 SASEGT come from the germline V gene. The length of the CDR3 is 14 residues. The CDR3, as DNA: TGTGCCAGCAGTGAAGGACAGGGTTGGGAGGCCCAGTACTTC. It yields the protein CASSEGQGWEAQYF.

This clonotype showed up just a few times. This chain joins TRBV11-2 and TRBJ2-7, with 14 bases fitting TRBD2. Judging by the DNA end, TRBJ2-5 fits better; the J call may be wrong. The CDR3 is made up of 17 amino acids. From germline, CDR1 is SGHAT and CDR2 FQNNGV. CDR3 residues: CASSLYGTSGSEKTQYF. The CDR3 bases are TGTGCCAGCAGCTTATACGGGACTAGCGGGAGTGAGAAGACCCAGTACTTC.